Sequencing of this T cell receptor (beta chain) was carried out in a study of cytomegalovirus exposure and HLA in healthy donors. Study-wide results and caveats: Per published reports, the classifier diagnosed cytomegalovirus status with high specificity and sensitivity. Association with HLA alleles at 0.05 false discovery rate was found for approximately 18,000 TCR beta sequences in a later analysis.

A word on this clone: Its antigen is unidentified.

The donors comprised healthy bone marrow donors. The study ran its PCR with 60 Vbeta and 13 Jbeta primers. Authors' methods: The authors later counted tens of millions of unique TCR beta chains, some 9.9 million of them shared. The table came from immunoSEQ multiplex PCR; TCRdb's copy has only in-frame clones and leaves some out. That table supplies the V and J calls and clone size; D and trimming were determined from the DNA. Here the sample spans some 120,000 clones, around 74% being singletons. Specimen: PBMCs. The TCR sequence derives from a young woman in good health and CMV-seronegative.

CDR3 sequence: CASSEPQYEQYF. CDR3 DNA sequence: TGTGCCAGCAGTGAACCACAGTACGAGCAGTACTTC. This rearrangement joins TRBV6-1 to TRBJ2-7; no firm D call. The germline V gene encodes CDR1 MNHNS and CDR2 SASEGT. The CDR3 contains 12 residues. V was shortened by 2 bases and J by 4 bases, with 6 bases between the two germline ends.